Described below is a single T cell receptor (beta chain) sequence and its context. Trimming shortened V by 1 base and J by 2 bases, and 13 bases separated the two germline ends. Looked up from germline, CDR1 is MNHEY and CDR2 is SVGAGI. The length of the CDR3 is 16 residues. The sample belongs to a study of identical twins. TCRdb itself ran the 5' RACE reads through MiXCR, one entry per CDR3 protein. The table has 400,000 to 550,000 distinct CDR3 sequences, 20% to 25% seen once. These data were likewise used in another study, on T cells expressing NK-cell markers.

This chain connects TRBV6-5 to TRBJ2-3; perhaps TRBD2 as D (5 bases). This receptor was taken from a woman under 30 in good health. The specimen sequenced was CD4+ T cells sorted from blood. The chain's CDR3 is CASSYWLAGPTDTQYF. CDR3 sequence (DNA): TGTGCCAGCAGTTACTGGTTGGCGGGCCCCACAGATACGCAGTATTTT.